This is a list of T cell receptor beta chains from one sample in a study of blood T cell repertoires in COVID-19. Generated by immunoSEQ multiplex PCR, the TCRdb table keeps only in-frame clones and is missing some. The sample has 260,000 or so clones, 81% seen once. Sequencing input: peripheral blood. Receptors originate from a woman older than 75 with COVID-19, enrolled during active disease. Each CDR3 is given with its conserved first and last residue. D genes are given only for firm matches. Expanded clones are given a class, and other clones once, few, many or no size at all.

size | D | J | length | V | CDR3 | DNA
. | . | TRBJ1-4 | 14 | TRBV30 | CAWSSGTGQGKLFF | TGTGCCTGGAGTAGTGGGACTGGTCAAGGAAAACTGTTTTTT
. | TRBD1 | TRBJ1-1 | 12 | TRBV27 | CASSPPGGKAFF | TGTGCCAGCAGTCCCCCAGGGGGCAAAGCTTTCTTT
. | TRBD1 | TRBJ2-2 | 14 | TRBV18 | CAAKRQGFEGELFF | TGTGCCGCTAAGCGACAGGGCTTCGAGGGGGAGCTGTTTTTT
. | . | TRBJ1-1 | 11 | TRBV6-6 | CASRLNTEAFF | TGTGCCTCCAGGCTGAACACTGAAGCTTTCTTT
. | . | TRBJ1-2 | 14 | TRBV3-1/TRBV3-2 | CASSQETAHYGYTF | TGTGCCAGCAGCCAAGAGACAGCGCACTATGGCTACACCTTC
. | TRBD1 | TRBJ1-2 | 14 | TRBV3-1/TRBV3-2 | CASSPLSQGGGYTF | TGTGCCAGCAGCCCCCTCTCACAGGGGGGAGGCTACACCTTC
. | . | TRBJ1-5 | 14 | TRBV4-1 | CASSQGTGNQPQHF | TGCGCCAGCAGCCAAGGCACTGGCAATCAGCCCCAGCATTTT
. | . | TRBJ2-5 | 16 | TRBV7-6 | CASSFNRGAGQETQYF | TGTGCCAGCAGCTTCAACAGGGGTGCGGGGCAAGAGACCCAGTACTTC
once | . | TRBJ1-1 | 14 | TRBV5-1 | CASSLRGPNTEAFF | TGCGCCAGCAGCCTCAGGGGTCCGAACACTGAAGCTTTCTTT
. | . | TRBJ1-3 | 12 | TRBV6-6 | CASSLRGNTIYF | TGTGCCAGCAGCCTCAGGGGAAACACCATATATTTT
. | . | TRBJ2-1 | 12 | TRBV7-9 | CASSNRVREQFF | TGTGCCAGCAGCAACAGGGTACGTGAGCAGTTCTTC
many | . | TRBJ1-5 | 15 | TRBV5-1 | CASSLHGGSNQPQHF | TGCGCCAGCAGCTTGCACGGGGGTAGCAATCAGCCCCAGCATTTT
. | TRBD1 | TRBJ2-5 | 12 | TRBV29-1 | CSSRTGGETQYF | TGCAGCTCGAGGACAGGAGGAGAGACCCAGTACTTC
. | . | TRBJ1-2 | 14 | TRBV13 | CASSSGSDYYGYTF | TGTGCCAGCAGCTCCGGGAGCGACTACTATGGCTACACCTTC
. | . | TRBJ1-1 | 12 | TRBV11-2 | CASSPRDTEAFF | TGTGCCAGCAGCCCGAGGGACACTGAAGCTTTCTTT
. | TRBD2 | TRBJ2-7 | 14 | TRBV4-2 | CATPCGGDWPEQYF | TGTGCCACCCCTTGCGGGGGGGATTGGCCCGAGCAGTACTTC
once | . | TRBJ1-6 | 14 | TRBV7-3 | CASSLNWGNSPLHF | TGTGCCAGCAGCTTAAATTGGGGCAATTCACCCCTCCACTTT
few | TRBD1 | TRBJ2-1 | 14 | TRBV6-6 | CASDDRDRGHEQFF | TGTGCCAGTGACGACCGGGACAGGGGGCATGAGCAGTTCTTC
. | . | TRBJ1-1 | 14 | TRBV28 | CASSPRQVSTEAFF | TGTGCCAGCAGTCCAAGACAGGTTTCAACTGAAGCTTTCTTT
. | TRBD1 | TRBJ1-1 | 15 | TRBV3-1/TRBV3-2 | CASSQPGGSSTEAFF | TGTGCCAGCAGCCAACCAGGGGGCTCGAGCACTGAAGCTTTCTTT
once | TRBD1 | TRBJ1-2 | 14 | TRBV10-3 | CAISEAGGMYGYTF | TGTGCCATCAGTGAAGCAGGGGGCATGTATGGCTACACCTTC
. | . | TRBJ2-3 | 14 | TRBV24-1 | CATSDSVLVDTQYF | TGTGCCACCAGTGATTCCGTTCTAGTGGATACGCAGTATTTT
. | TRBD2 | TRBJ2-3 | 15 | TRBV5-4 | CASSLTGGPADTQYF | TGTGCCAGCAGCTTGACGGGAGGGCCGGCAGATACGCAGTATTTT
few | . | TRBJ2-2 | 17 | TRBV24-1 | CATSESSPPIRSGELFF | TGTGCCACCAGTGAGAGTTCCCCTCCAATCAGGTCCGGGGAGCTGTTTTTT
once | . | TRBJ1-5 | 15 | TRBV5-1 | CASSLWGDSNQPQHF | TGCGCCAGCAGCTTGTGGGGGGACTCCAATCAGCCCCAGCATTTT
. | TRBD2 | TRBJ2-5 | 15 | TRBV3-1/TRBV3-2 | CASSHASGGAETQYF | TGTGCCAGCAGCCATGCTAGCGGGGGGGCAGAGACCCAGTACTTC
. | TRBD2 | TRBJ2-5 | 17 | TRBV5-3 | CARSLGGRGVGEETQYF | TGTGCCAGAAGCTTGGGCGGGAGGGGAGTAGGGGAGGAGACCCAGTACTTC
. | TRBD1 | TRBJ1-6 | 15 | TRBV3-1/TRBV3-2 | CASSQGAQGKSPLHF | TGTGCCAGCAGCCAAGGAGCACAGGGGAAATCACCCCTCCACTTT
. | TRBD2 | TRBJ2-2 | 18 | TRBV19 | CASTPGAGGRANTGELFF | TGTGCCAGTACCCCGGGGGCGGGGGGACGGGCGAACACCGGGGAGCTGTTTTTT
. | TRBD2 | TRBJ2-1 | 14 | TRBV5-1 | CASSLVAGSNEQFF | TGCGCCAGCAGCTTGGTAGCGGGGAGTAATGAGCAGTTCTTC
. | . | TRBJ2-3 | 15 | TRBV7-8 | CASSSNRASTDTQYF | TGTGCCAGCAGCTCCAACAGGGCCAGCACAGATACGCAGTATTTT
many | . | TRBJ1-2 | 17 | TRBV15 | CATSRNLQGGRDYGYTF | TGTGCCACCAGCAGAAACCTACAGGGCGGGAGGGACTATGGCTACACCTTC
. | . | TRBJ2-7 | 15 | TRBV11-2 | CASSLDRGRSYEQYF | TGTGCCAGCAGCTTAGACAGGGGCAGGTCCTACGAGCAGTACTTC
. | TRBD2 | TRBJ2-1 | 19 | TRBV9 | CASSPDGTSGGRRYNEQFF | TGTGCCAGCAGCCCCGACGGGACTAGCGGGGGACGACGTTACAATGAGCAGTTCTTC
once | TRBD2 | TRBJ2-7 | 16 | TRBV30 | CAWSVLKAGVCDEQYF | TGTGCCTGGAGTGTCCTTAAAGCGGGAGTATGCGACGAGCAGTACTTC
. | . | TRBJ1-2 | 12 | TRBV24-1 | CATSDSSDGYTF | TGTGCCACCAGTGATTCGAGTGATGGCTACACCTTC
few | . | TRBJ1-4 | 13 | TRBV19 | CASRSRGGEKLFF | TGTGCCAGTAGGAGCAGGGGCGGTGAAAAACTGTTTTTT
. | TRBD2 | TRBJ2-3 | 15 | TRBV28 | CASSFGGFGTDTQYF | TGTGCCAGCAGTTTCGGGGGGTTCGGCACAGATACGCAGTATTTT
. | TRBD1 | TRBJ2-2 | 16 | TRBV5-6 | CASSRRTGGGTGELFF | TGTGCCAGCAGCCGGAGAACAGGGGGCGGCACCGGGGAGCTGTTTTTT
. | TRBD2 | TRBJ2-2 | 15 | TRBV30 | CAWSTGTKDTGELFF | TGTGCCTGGAGTACCGGGACTAAAGACACCGGGGAGCTGTTTTTT